The 31 T cell receptor beta chains below come from one sample, sequenced in a study of beta chain features in type 1 diabetes. The authors reverse transcribed all of the isolated RNA, so sequencing captured expressed TCRB transcripts. TCRdb's copy holds only in-frame clones and misses some; the assay was immunoSEQ multiplex PCR. The repertoire holds some 250,000 clones, 27% seen once, with 3.5% to 4.5% in the top ten. The source material was central memory CD4+ T cells from blood. The source is a man aged 25 to 45 in good health.

Worth noting for this clone: A junction boundary mismatches the germline segment, possibly from a read error. DNA for the CDR3: TGTGCCAGCAGCCAAAGGCCGACACAAGGGGGGCTGTTTTTT. It is translated as CASSQRPTQGGLFF. V gene TRBV4-2 combines with J gene TRBJ2-2; perhaps TRBD1 as D (6 bases). The CDR3 spans 14 residues. Germline CDR1 and CDR2: LGHNA and YNFKEQ.

J is TRBJ2-3 and V is TRBV28; the match to TRBD1 covers 7 bases. This CDR3 comprises 15 residues. Unmatched junction bases numbered 7, after V lost 5 bases and J lost 2 bases. Germline assignment: CDR1 MDHEN and CDR2 SYDVKM. The CDR3 spells CASSAPGTATDTQYF. DNA for the CDR3: TGTGCCAGCAGTGCCCCCGGGACAGCCACAGATACGCAGTATTTT. Full variable domain (rest looked up from reference TRBV28 and TRBJ2-3): DVKVTQSSRYLVKRTGEKVFLECVQDMDHENMFWYRQDPGLGLRLIYFSYDVKMKEKGDIPEGYSVSREKKERFSLILESASTNQTSMYLCASSAPGTATDTQYFGPGTRLTVL.

This clone was found a few times. This chain links TRBV14 with TRBJ2-5; TRBD1 might be the D (6 bases). CDR3 size: 14 residues. The V end lost 0 bases, the J end lost 7 bases, and 12 bases lay between the germline ends. The V gene's germline CDR1 is SGHDN and CDR2 FVKESK. CDR3 DNA: TGTGCCAGCAGCCAAGATTGGGCCAGGGGGACCCAGTACTTC. This gives the protein CASSQDWARGTQYF.

The rearrangement uses TRBV6-1 and TRBJ2-1; tentatively, D is TRBD2 (5 bases). Looked up from germline, CDR1 is MNHNS and CDR2 is SASEGT. CDR3 length equals 15 residues. V gave up 6 bases and J gave up 5 bases, with 17 bases separating them. CDR3 sequence (DNA): TGTGCCAGCAGCCTCGGACTCCCTGCGGACAATGAGCAGTTCTTC. As protein: CASSLGLPADNEQFF.

The chain combines TRBV2 with TRBJ1-1, with unresolved D. V dropped 6 bases and J dropped 0 bases, with 11 bases sitting between them. CDR1 is SNHLY and CDR2 is FYNNEI in the germline V gene. The CDR3 runs 14 residues. The CDR3 DNA follows: TGTGCCAGCAGCGGACTGCCCATGAACACTGAAGCTTTCTTT. It is translated as CASSGLPMNTEAFF.

The chain is built from TRBV2 and TRBJ1-3; the D is unclear. Per germline, CDR1 SNHLY and CDR2 FYNNEI. V was pared by 1 base and J by 4 bases, with 14 bases between. This CDR3 region has 16 residues. In DNA form, the CDR3 reads TGTGCCAGCAGTGAAGACCCCGGCAGGCCAGGAAACACCATATATTTT. Its protein product is CASSEDPGRPGNTIYF. Supplemented by reference TRBV2 and TRBJ1-3, the full variable domain reads EPEVTQTPSHQVTQMGQEVILRCVPISNHLYFYWYRQILGQKVEFLVSFYNNEISEKSEIFDDQFSVERPDGSNFTLKIRSTKLEDSAMYFCASSEDPGRPGNTIYFGEGSWLTVV.

This clone has only a few counts. The V call is TRBV7-2, the J call TRBJ2-7; TRBD2 matches 7 bases. Germline CDR1 is SGHTA and CDR2 is FQGNSA. The CDR3 loop spans 15 amino acids. Trimming cost V 3 bases and J 2 bases; bases outside gene matches: 7. The CDR3 sequence: CASSLASGVTYEQYF. In DNA, the CDR3 is TGTGCCAGCAGCTTGGCCAGCGGGGTTACCTACGAGCAGTACTTC.

This chain connects TRBV28 to TRBJ2-3; 10 bases are shared with TRBD1. This CDR3 has 12 residues. Germline V CDR1 and CDR2: MDHEN, SYDVKM. Trimming took 3 bases from V and 14 from J; bases not matched to a gene: 5. This CDR3 is CASSFRDRGWYF. DNA for the CDR3: TGTGCCAGCAGTTTCCGGGACAGGGGTTGGTATTTT.

The chain employs TRBV7-9 and TRBJ1-6; D not resolved. The germline gives CDR1 SEHNR, CDR2 FQNEAQ (reference sequence). The CDR3 loop spans 13 amino acids. With 2 bases removed from V and 7 bases from J, the gap between germline ends came to 6 bases. Written as DNA, the CDR3 is TGTGCCAGCAGCTTACAACCCAATTCACCCCTCCACTTT. It translates to CASSLQPNSPLHF.

CDR3 DNA: TGTGCCAGCAGTCCTAAGCGCGGACAGTCCTATGGGGCCAACGTCCTGACTTTC. Translating it yields CASSPKRGQSYGANVLTF. V usage is TRBV27 and J usage is TRBJ2-6, with a tentative D call TRBD1 (6 bases). Trimming took 5 bases from V and 3 from J, leaving 20 bases between them. This CDR3 region has 18 residues. Germline CDR1 and CDR2: MNHEY and SMNVEV (reference sequence).

This clone came up many times. The chain employs TRBV10-2 and TRBJ2-1; the D gene is possibly TRBD2 (6 bases). In germline, CDR1 is WSHSY, CDR2 SAAADI. The CDR3 extends over 12 amino acids. The V gene lost 6 bases and the J gene lost 8 bases, with 11 bases spanning the gap. The CDR3 region has the DNA TGCGCCAGCAGCACTAGCTCCCATGAGCAGTTCTTC. Encoded protein: CASSTSSHEQFF.

Concerning this clone itself: A much larger clone sits a single nucleotide away, making a read error possible. Other DNA sequences in the sample encode the same CDR3. The V gene is TRBV7-7, the J gene TRBJ2-1, with TRBD1 as a possible D gene (5 bases). Germline-derived CDR1 and CDR2 are SSHAT and FNYEAQ (reference sequence). This CDR3 comprises 13 residues. The CDR3 reads CASSFQGGNEQFF. The CDR3 nucleotides read TGTGCCAGCAGCTTCCAGGGTGGCAATGAACAGTTCTTC. Using reference TRBV7-7 and TRBJ2-1 for the parts outside the CDR3, the full variable domain is GAGVSQSPRYKVTKRGQDVTLRCDPISSHATLYWYQQALGQGPEFLTYFNYEAQPDKSGLPSDRFSAERPEGSISTLTIQRTEQRDSAMYRCASSFQGGNEQFFGPGTRLTVL.

This clone was counted only a few times. A much bigger clone sits one base away, suggesting this may be a read error. V usage is TRBV11-2 and J usage is TRBJ2-7; D ambiguous. This CDR3 has 11 amino acids. Germline CDR1 SGHAT, CDR2 FQNNGV. Trimming left V 5 bases short and J 4 bases short, with 6 bases between. CDR3 loop: CASSPGYEQYF. CDR3 bases: TGTGCCAGCAGCCCCGGGTACGAGCAGTACTTC. Using reference TRBV11-2 and TRBJ2-7 for the parts outside the CDR3, the full variable domain is EAGVAQSPRYKIIEKRQSVAFWCNPISGHATLYWYQQILGQGPKLLIQFQNNGVVDDSQLPKDRFSAERLKGVDSTLKIQPAKLEDSAVYLCASSPGYEQYFGPGTRLTVT.

The rearrangement links TRBV11-2 to TRBJ1-1; TRBD1 might be the D (5 bases). V was clipped by 7 bases and J by 10 bases, with 19 bases between them. Germline V gene data show CDR1 as SGHAT and CDR2 as FQNNGV. The CDR3 is 13 residues long. The CDR3, as DNA: TGTGCCAGCACCCCAGGGTGGAGGGCAGGAGCTTTCTTT. It specifies CASTPGWRAGAFF.

This clone occurred many times. The chain carries TRBV2 and TRBJ2-3; D is unresolved. The germline V gene encodes CDR1 SNHLY and CDR2 FYNNEI. This CDR3 is 14 amino acids long. V lost 4 bases, J lost 4 bases, and 12 bases lay in between. The CDR3 nucleotides read TGTGCCAGCAGTGCTAGTTTAGTCCCAGATACGCAGTATTTT. Amino acids: CASSASLVPDTQYF.

This clone was seen a handful of times. The gene calls are TRBV4-1 and TRBJ2-4; D is undetermined. CDR3 size: 16 residues. Germline V gene sequence: CDR1 MGHRA, CDR2 YSYEKL. V lost 2 bases to trimming and J lost 1 base, with 12 bases between them. CDR3 in amino acids: CASSQPLVAAKNIQYF. CDR3 sequence (DNA): TGCGCCAGCAGCCAACCCTTGGTTGCCGCCAAAAACATTCAGTACTTC.

The chain carries TRBV6-1 and TRBJ2-3, with D perhaps assigned TRBD1 or TRBD2 (5 bases each). The CDR3 totals 17 residues. Germline assignment: CDR1 MNHNS and CDR2 SASEGT. V was pared by 4 bases and J by 3 bases, with 20 bases between. CDR3: CASSVYRDVAKTDTQYF. CDR3 nucleotides: TGTGCCAGCAGTGTCTACCGGGACGTAGCGAAGACAGATACGCAGTATTTT.

Only a few counts were recorded for this clone. The genes are TRBV29-1 and TRBJ1-4; unclear D gene. Per the germline V gene, CDR1 is SQVTM and CDR2 is ANQGSEA. Between the trimmed V and J ends, which lost 2 bases and 1 base, there was a span of 14 bases. CDR3 length equals 16 residues. CDR3 protein: CSVELAGLGTNEKLFF. In DNA, the CDR3 is TGCAGCGTTGAACTGGCGGGTTTAGGAACTAATGAAAAACTGTTTTTT.

The chain couples TRBV6-6 to TRBJ2-7; D is uncertain. The CDR3 is 13 amino acids. Trimming pared 0 bases from V and 7 bases from J, leaving 10 bases between. Germline V lookup: CDR1 MNHNY, CDR2 SVGAGI (reference sequence). CDR3 coding DNA: TGTGCCAGCAGTTACTCCGGCCTTTTAGAGCAGTACTTC. As protein: CASSYSGLLEQYF.

This chain uses TRBV6-1 with TRBJ1-1; D not certain. V was clipped by 6 bases and J by 8 bases, with 16 bases between them. Germline CDR1 MNHNS, CDR2 SASEGT. The CDR3 sequence is 13 residues long. CDR3 in amino acids: CASSSTGGTEAFF. The CDR3 region has the DNA TGTGCCAGCAGCTCTACGGGAGGAACAGAAGCTTTCTTT.

This clone was detected a few times. The chain combines TRBV19 with TRBJ2-1; 7 bases line up with TRBD2. Germline CDR1 LNHDA, CDR2 SQIVND (reference sequence). There are 16 residues in the CDR3. With V trimmed by 4 bases and J by 6 bases, 12 bases remained unmatched. CDR3 amino acids: CASSNQGGSFSNEQFF. The CDR3 DNA follows: TGTGCCAGTAGTAACCAGGGCGGGAGCTTCTCCAATGAGCAGTTCTTC.

The rearrangement uses TRBV5-1 and TRBJ2-3, with 10 bases matching TRBD1. Per the germline V gene, CDR1 is SGHRS and CDR2 is YFSETQ. The V segment lost 0 bases and the J segment 9 bases; nucleotides outside the gene matches: 10. This CDR3 comprises 16 residues. The CDR3 protein is CASSLEPRSTGGTQYF. Written as DNA, the CDR3 is TGCGCCAGCAGCTTGGAGCCCCGATCGACAGGGGGCACGCAGTATTTT.

In this sample, this clone turned up a few times. CDR3 DNA sequence: TGTGCCAGCAGGGGTGGAATTACTTACTACGAGCAGTACTTC. This sequence encodes CASRGGITYYEQYF. The chain is built from TRBV6-1 and TRBJ2-7; D is ambiguous. The V gene lost 6 bases and the J gene lost 3 bases, with 15 bases spanning the gap. CDR1 MNHNS and CDR2 SASEGT come from the germline V gene. This CDR3 is 14 amino acids long.

This chain links TRBV30 with TRBJ1-1; D unclear. CDR1 is GTSNPN, CDR2 SVGIG, per germline (reference sequence). The V and J ends lost 8 bases and 6 bases respectively, with 13 bases between them. The CDR3 runs to 11 residues. Here the CDR3 reads CAEDRLSEAFF. CDR3 DNA sequence: TGTGCCGAGGACCGGCTCTCTGAAGCTTTCTTT.

The rearrangement links TRBV23-1 to TRBJ1-5, with a tentative D call TRBD1 (6 bases). TRBV23-1 is treated as an ORF (open reading frame) with a function not yet certain. V lost 0 bases and J 0 bases, leaving 21 bases between the germline ends. CDR3 size: 20 residues. This chain's CDR3 is CASSQSALQGSLDSNQPQHF. Here the CDR3 DNA reads TGCGCCAGCAGTCAATCAGCTCTACAGGGAAGCCTGGATAGCAATCAGCCCCAGCATTTT.

This clone has a single count. The CDR3 reads CASSPPTSASTDTQYF. Written as DNA, the CDR3 is TGTGCCAGCAGCCCCCCGACTAGCGCTAGCACAGATACGCAGTATTTT. The chain links TRBV7-9 to TRBJ2-3; 8 positions agree with TRBD2. The CDR3 loop spans 16 amino acids. CDR1 SEHNR and CDR2 FQNEAQ come from the germline V gene (reference sequence). V dropped 5 bases and J dropped 0; count of bases not matched to a gene: 7.

The J gene is TRBJ2-7, the V gene TRBV15; 14 bases match TRBD2. The CDR3 loop spans 16 amino acids. Trimming removed 0 bases from V and 6 bases from J; junction bases left unmatched: 4. From germline, CDR1 is LNHNV and CDR2 YYDKDF (reference sequence). As DNA, the CDR3 is TGTGCCACCAGCAGAGATCGCGGGACTAGCGGGAGCGAGCAGTACTTC. It codes for CATSRDRGTSGSEQYF.

V usage is TRBV5-1 and J usage is TRBJ2-3; a weak D match, TRBD2 (6 bases). CDR1 is SGHRS, CDR2 YFSETQ, per germline. The CDR3 has 14 residues. V lost 6 bases, J lost 0 bases, and 11 bases lay in between. As DNA, the CDR3 is TGCGCCAGCAACCCGGGGGAGAGCACAGATACGCAGTATTTT. This sequence encodes CASNPGESTDTQYF.

This chain connects TRBV7-8 to TRBJ2-2; 10 nucleotides line up with TRBD2. CDR3 length: 17 residues. Germline CDR1 and CDR2: SGHVS and FQNEAQ. V lost 4 bases to trimming and J lost 6 bases; unmatched junction nucleotides: 11. CDR3 protein: CASSSTSGTYSAGELFF. The DNA for the CDR3 is TGTGCCAGCAGCTCAACTAGCGGGACATATTCTGCCGGGGAGCTGTTTTTT.

The rearrangement links TRBV2 to TRBJ2-7, with 11 bases aligning to TRBD1. The CDR3 spans 18 residues. Trimming took 6 bases from V and 5 from J; bases not matched to a gene: 18. CDR1 is SNHLY and CDR2 is FYNNEI in the germline V gene. The CDR3 DNA sequence: TGTGCCAGCAGCCCTCTGTTTTCCCGTAGGACAGGGGGCCACGAGCAGTACTTC. This encodes CASSPLFSRRTGGHEQYF.

The V and J genes are TRBV10-3 and TRBJ1-5; the D gene is possibly TRBD1 (5 bases). Per the germline V gene, CDR1 is ENHRY and CDR2 is SYGVKD. The CDR3 has 15 amino acids. Trimming pared 0 bases from V and 2 bases from J, leaving 8 bases between. This CDR3 is CAISESGGGNQPQHF. CDR3 DNA sequence: TGTGCCATCAGTGAGTCGGGGGGTGGCAATCAGCCCCAGCATTTT.